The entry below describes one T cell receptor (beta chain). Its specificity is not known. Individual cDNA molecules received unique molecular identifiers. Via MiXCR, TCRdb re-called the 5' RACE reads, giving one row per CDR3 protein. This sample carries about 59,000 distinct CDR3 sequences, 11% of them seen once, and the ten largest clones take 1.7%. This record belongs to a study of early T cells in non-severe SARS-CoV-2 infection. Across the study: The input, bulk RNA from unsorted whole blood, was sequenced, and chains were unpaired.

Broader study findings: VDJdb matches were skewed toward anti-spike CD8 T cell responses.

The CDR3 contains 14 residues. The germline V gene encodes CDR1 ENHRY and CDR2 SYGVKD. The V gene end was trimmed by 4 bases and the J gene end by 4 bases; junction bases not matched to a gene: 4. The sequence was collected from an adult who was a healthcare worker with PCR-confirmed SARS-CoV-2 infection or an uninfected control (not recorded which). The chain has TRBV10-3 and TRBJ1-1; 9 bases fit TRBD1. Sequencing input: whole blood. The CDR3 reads CAISGGTGTTEAFF. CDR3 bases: TGTGCCATCAGTGGCGGGACAGGGACCACTGAAGCTTTCTTT.